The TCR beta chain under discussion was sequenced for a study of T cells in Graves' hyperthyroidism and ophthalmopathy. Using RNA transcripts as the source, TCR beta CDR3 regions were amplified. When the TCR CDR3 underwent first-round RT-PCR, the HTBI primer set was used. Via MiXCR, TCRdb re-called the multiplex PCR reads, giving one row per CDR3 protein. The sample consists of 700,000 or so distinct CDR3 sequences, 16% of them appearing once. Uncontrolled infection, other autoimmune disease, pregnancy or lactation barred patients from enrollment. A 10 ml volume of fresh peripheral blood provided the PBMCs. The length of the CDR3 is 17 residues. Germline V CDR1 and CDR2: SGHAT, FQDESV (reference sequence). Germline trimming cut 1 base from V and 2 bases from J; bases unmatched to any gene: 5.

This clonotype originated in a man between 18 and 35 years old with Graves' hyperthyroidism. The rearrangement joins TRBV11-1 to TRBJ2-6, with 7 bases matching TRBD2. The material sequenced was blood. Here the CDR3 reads CASSLGEGNPGANVLTF. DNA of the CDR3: TGTGCCAGCAGCTTAGGGGAGGGGAACCCTGGGGCCAACGTCCTGACTTTC.